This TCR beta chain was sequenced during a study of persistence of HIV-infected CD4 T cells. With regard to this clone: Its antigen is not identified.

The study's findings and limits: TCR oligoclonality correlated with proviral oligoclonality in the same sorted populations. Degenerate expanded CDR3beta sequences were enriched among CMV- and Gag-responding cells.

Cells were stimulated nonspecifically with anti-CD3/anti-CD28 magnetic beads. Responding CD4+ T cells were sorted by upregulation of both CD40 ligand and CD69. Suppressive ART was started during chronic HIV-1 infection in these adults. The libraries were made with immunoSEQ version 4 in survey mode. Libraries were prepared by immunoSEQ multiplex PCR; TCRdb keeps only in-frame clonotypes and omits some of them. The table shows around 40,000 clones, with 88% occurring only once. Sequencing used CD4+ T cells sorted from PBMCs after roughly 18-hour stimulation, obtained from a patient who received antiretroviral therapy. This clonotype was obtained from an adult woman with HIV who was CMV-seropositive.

The CDR3 is CASSSGGWGEKLFF. The CDR3 DNA reads as TGTGCCAGCAGCTCGGGGGGATGGGGTGAAAAACTGTTTTTT. The chain is built from TRBV7-8 and TRBJ1-4, with D possibly TRBD1 on 5 matching bases. V was pared by 4 bases and J by 7 bases, with 13 bases between. This CDR3 is 14 amino acids long. CDR1 is SGHVS, CDR2 FQNEAQ, per germline. The entire variable domain, with the rest obtained from reference TRBV7-8 and TRBJ1-4, is as follows: GAGVSQSPRYKVAKRGQDVALRCDPISGHVSLFWYQQALGQGPEFLTYFQNEAQLDKSGLPSDRFFAERPEGSVSTLKIQRTQQEDSAVYLCASSSGGWGEKLFFGSGTQLSVL.